This T cell receptor (beta chain) derives from a study of PD-1 blockade in mismatch repair-deficient tumors. Background on the study: All were previously treated, progressing patients with approximately 12 mismatch repair-deficient cancer types.

V gave up 3 bases and J gave up 4 bases, with 13 bases separating them. The CDR3 has 15 amino acids. Looked up from germline, CDR1 is SGHRS and CDR2 is YFSETQ. Clones were sequenced by immunoSEQ multiplex PCR, and TCRdb holds only the in-frame ones, with some missing. The sample contains tens of thousands of clones, approximately 80% of which appear only once. Study observations and caveats: After pembrolizumab, tumor-resident clones rose rapidly, then generally contracted before radiologic responses.

Regarding this clone: Its matching antigen is unknown.

Mismatch repair deficiency was confirmed in all patients, by PCR or immunohistochemistry. TCRs were sequenced from a few patients responding to pembrolizumab. This specimen consisted of peripheral blood, obtained 2 weeks after starting pembrolizumab. This chain uses TRBV5-1 with TRBJ2-2; a possible D gene is TRBD2 (6 bases). The sequence derives from an adult with mismatch repair-deficient cancer. CDR3 sequence reads: CASSSFGEVTGELFF. CDR3 in DNA: TGCGCCAGCAGCTCCTTTGGGGAGGTCACCGGGGAGCTGTTTTTT. The whole variable domain, filled in from reference TRBV5-1 and TRBJ2-2, reads KAGVTQTPRYLIKTRGQQVTLSCSPISGHRSVSWYQQTPGQGLQFLFEYFSETQRNKGNFPGRFSGRQFSNSRSEMNVSTLELGDSALYLCASSSFGEVTGELFFGEGSRLTVL.